Presented here are 32 T cell receptor beta chains from one specimen sequenced in a study of cytomegalovirus exposure and HLA in healthy donors. 13 Jbeta primers and 60 Vbeta primers were used for the PCR. Profiled with immunoSEQ multiplex PCR; TCRdb holds only in-frame clones, not every one. The sample has roughly 230,000 clones, around 90% seen once. Sequencing was carried out using PBMCs. Receptors originate from a girl aged 2-10 years in good health and CMV-seronegative.

The chain links TRBV19 to TRBJ2-1, with D possibly TRBD1 on 5 matching bases. This CDR3 contains 14 residues. From germline, CDR1 is LNHDA and CDR2 SQIVND (reference sequence). V was pared by 4 bases and J by 7 bases, with 14 bases between. The CDR3 region has the DNA TGTGCCAGTAGTAAAAGGGGCGAGAGGAATGAGCAGTTCTTC. Its protein is CASSKRGERNEQFF.

J is TRBJ2-1 and V is TRBV11-3, with 10 bases lining up with TRBD2. J gave up 5 bases and V 2 bases, and 3 bases lay outside the gene matches. The CDR3 runs to 15 residues. Germline V gene sequence: CDR1 SGHNT, CDR2 YENEEA. In nucleotides, the CDR3 is TGTGCCAGCAGCTTATGGAGCGGGGGGGACAATGAGCAGTTCTTC. This translates into CASSLWSGGDNEQFF.

The chain recombines TRBV19 with TRBJ2-2; D gene ambiguous. This CDR3 comprises 12 residues. Germline V lookup: CDR1 LNHDA, CDR2 SQIVND (reference sequence). The germline V and J ends were trimmed by 2 bases and 6 bases, with 4 bases remaining between them. The CDR3 region is CASSIRSGELFF. The CDR3 DNA is TGTGCCAGTAGTATACGGTCCGGGGAGCTGTTTTTT.

V is TRBV6-6 and J is TRBJ2-7, with 8 nucleotides matching TRBD1. The CDR3 contains 15 residues. Germline V gene data show CDR1 as MNHNY and CDR2 as SVGAGI (reference sequence). The V segment lost 2 bases and the J segment 3 bases; nucleotides outside the gene matches: 6. CDR3 amino acids: CASSYTTGDLYEQYF. The CDR3 region has the DNA TGTGCCAGCAGTTACACGACAGGGGACCTCTACGAGCAGTACTTC.

The chain is built from TRBV13 and TRBJ1-1; D call uncertain. Trimming pared 6 bases from V and 4 bases from J, leaving 15 bases between. CDR1 and CDR2 from the germline V gene are PRHDT and FYEKMQ (reference sequence). This CDR3 contains 14 residues. This chain's CDR3 is CASRGLEGGTEAFF. The CDR3 region has the DNA TGTGCCAGCAGAGGGTTAGAGGGAGGCACTGAAGCTTTCTTT.

The V gene is TRBV19, the J gene TRBJ1-5; D call uncertain. The CDR3 sequence is 15 residues long. The germline CDR1 and CDR2 sequences are LNHDA and SQIVND (reference sequence). V gave up 6 bases and J gave up 7 bases, with 19 bases separating them. The CDR3 nucleotides are TGTGCCAGTAGAATCGGGGTAGGTAGTGAACAGCCCCAGCATTTT. Amino acid sequence: CASRIGVGSEQPQHF.

The chain recombines TRBV7-8 with TRBJ1-1; D possibly corresponds to TRBD1 (6 bases). Germline V CDR1 and CDR2: SGHVS, FQNEAQ. V was cut by 3 bases and J by 8 bases, with 16 bases left in between. The CDR3 is made up of 14 amino acids. CDR3 sequence: CASSLRTASREAFF. DNA of the CDR3: TGTGCCAGCAGCTTGCGGACAGCCTCGAGAGAAGCTTTCTTT.

The chain carries TRBV5-4 and TRBJ2-7; TRBD2 aligns across 7 bases. This CDR3 is 15 amino acids long. Trimming at V came to 2 bases and at J to 1 base, leaving 6 bases not matched to a gene. CDR1 is SGHNT, CDR2 YYREEE, per germline (reference sequence). CDR3 nucleotides: TGTGCCAGCAGCTTAGAGGCGGGGGTGTCCTACGAGCAGTACTTC. Residues: CASSLEAGVSYEQYF.

The chain links TRBV11-2 to TRBJ2-7; D remains ambiguous. Trimming shortened V by 1 base and J by 0 bases, and 10 bases separated the two germline ends. Looked up from germline, CDR1 is SGHAT and CDR2 is FQNNGV. The CDR3 is 15 amino acids. The CDR3 nucleotides read TGTGCCAGCAGCTTAGGGGCGACGAGCTCCTACGAGCAGTACTTC. Protein: CASSLGATSSYEQYF. The full variable domain, with the rest looked up from reference TRBV11-2 and TRBJ2-7, is EAGVAQSPRYKIIEKRQSVAFWCNPISGHATLYWYQQILGQGPKLLIQFQNNGVVDDSQLPKDRFSAERLKGVDSTLKIQPAKLEDSAVYLCASSLGATSSYEQYFGPGTRLTVT.

The chain links TRBV28 to TRBJ1-6, with no clear D. This CDR3 is built from 16 residues. V was trimmed by 1 base and J by 0 bases, leaving 7 bases between them. The germline V gene encodes CDR1 MDHEN and CDR2 SYDVKM. The CDR3 is CASSLYGSSYNSPLHF. CDR3 nucleotides: TGTGCCAGCAGTTTATATGGGAGCTCCTATAATTCACCCCTCCACTTT.

CDR3 DNA: TGTGCCAGCAGCGTATCCCTGGGGCTAGCGGACAATGAGCAGTTCTTC. This codes for CASSVSLGLADNEQFF. The rearrangement links TRBV9 to TRBJ2-1; 7 bases are a match to TRBD2. The length of the CDR3 is 16 residues. V was pared by 1 base and J by 5 bases, with 9 bases of the junction left unmatched. Germline values: CDR1 SGDLS, CDR2 YYNGEE.

The rearrangement joins TRBV9 to TRBJ2-7, with TRBD1 matching over 7 bases. CDR3 length: 15 amino acids. The V segment lost 0 bases and the J segment 0 bases; nucleotides outside the gene matches: 3. Germline V gene sequence: CDR1 SGDLS, CDR2 YYNGEE. CDR3 sequence: CASSVGGTASYEQYF. CDR3 sequence (DNA): TGTGCCAGCAGCGTAGGGGGGACAGCCTCCTACGAGCAGTACTTC.

This clone was seen only once. The chain couples TRBV10-3 to TRBJ2-5, with TRBD1 identical over 8 bases. The CDR3 runs 12 residues. Per germline, CDR1 ENHRY and CDR2 SYGVKD. Trimming cost V 7 bases and J 3 bases; bases outside gene matches: 1. DNA of the CDR3: TGTGCCATCAAGGGACAGGAAGAGACCCAGTACTTC. Amino acid sequence: CAIKGQEETQYF.

The rearrangement links TRBV2 to TRBJ1-1; weak D call: TRBD1 (5 bases). V was pared by 5 bases and J by 1 base, with 8 bases between. The CDR3 is 13 residues long. In germline, CDR1 is SNHLY, CDR2 FYNNEI. CDR3 sequence reads: CASSPQGNTEAFF. The DNA of the CDR3 is TGTGCCAGCAGTCCGCAGGGGAACACTGAAGCTTTCTTT.

The V call is TRBV28, the J call TRBJ2-7; 10 positions match TRBD1. The V segment lost 4 bases and the J segment 5 bases; nucleotides outside the gene matches: 11. Germline CDR1 is MDHEN and CDR2 is SYDVKM. The CDR3 covers 16 residues. CDR3 loop: CASSSTRQGAYDEQYF. The CDR3 nucleotides are TGTGCCAGCAGTTCCACAAGACAGGGGGCGTATGACGAGCAGTACTTC.

The rearrangement links TRBV9 to TRBJ2-1, with 9 nucleotides matching TRBD2. Per the germline V gene, CDR1 is SGDLS and CDR2 is YYNGEE. J lost 0 bases, V lost 3 bases, and 4 bases had no gene match. The CDR3 length is 16 residues. The CDR3 bases are TGTGCCAGCAGCGGGAGCGGGGGGATCTCCTACAATGAGCAGTTCTTC. This translates into CASSGSGGISYNEQFF.

This clone was counted once. The V gene is TRBV1, the J gene TRBJ2-3; the D call in the table, TRBD2, was not verified against the DNA. TRBV1 represents a pseudogene. The CDR3 is 15 amino acids. CDR3 region: CTSSPRGGRTDTQYF. The CDR3 nucleotides are TGCACCAGCAGCCCCCGGGGGGGGCGCACAGATACGCAGTATTTT.

This clone was counted a single time. The chain has TRBV30 and TRBJ1-5; D remains ambiguous. Trimming took 0 bases from V and 2 from J, leaving 8 bases between them. The CDR3 is made up of 14 amino acids. Germline V gene data show CDR1 as GTSNPN and CDR2 as SVGIG (reference sequence). The CDR3 sequence is CAWSVNRGNQPQHF. The DNA for the CDR3 is TGTGCCTGGAGTGTAAATCGCGGCAATCAGCCCCAGCATTTT.

This clone was counted a single time. The chain carries TRBV30 and TRBJ2-7; maybe TRBD1 (6 bases). The germline V and J ends were trimmed by 0 bases and 4 bases, with 13 bases remaining between them. The germline V gene encodes CDR1 GTSNPN and CDR2 SVGIG (reference sequence). This CDR3 is built from 14 residues. As DNA, the CDR3 is TGTGCCTGGAGTGTACTGGGGGCTGTATACGAGCAGTACTTC. This encodes CAWSVLGAVYEQYF.

The chain recombines TRBV7-6 with TRBJ2-3; D may be TRBD1 (6 bases). The germline gives CDR1 SGHVS, CDR2 FNYEAQ. The CDR3 consists of 16 residues. The V gene lost 7 bases and the J gene lost 0 bases, with 17 bases spanning the gap. As DNA, the CDR3 is TGTGCCAGCAAACCCAGGGGACAAGTTAGCACAGATACGCAGTATTTT. As protein: CASKPRGQVSTDTQYF.

This rearrangement joins TRBV5-5 to TRBJ2-7, with D perhaps matching TRBD2 (6 bases). CDR1 and CDR2 (germline): SGHKS, YYEKEE (reference sequence). The V end was cut by 3 bases, the J end by 3 bases, with 16 bases between. This CDR3 is built from 15 residues. The CDR3 sequence is CASSSAGDWVYEQYF. The CDR3 DNA sequence: TGTGCCAGCAGCTCTGCCGGGGACTGGGTCTACGAGCAGTACTTC. The variable domain in full, with the rest retrieved from reference TRBV5-5 and TRBJ2-7, is DAGVTQSPTHLIKTRGQQVTLRCSPISGHKSVSWYQQVLGQGPQFIFQYYEKEERGRGNFPDRFSARQFPNYSSELNVNALLLGDSALYLCASSSAGDWVYEQYFGPGTRLTVT.

This clone was counted between two and nine times. This chain uses TRBV27 with TRBJ2-7, with a weak D call TRBD1 (6 bases). Germline V gene data show CDR1 as MNHEY and CDR2 as SMNVEV (reference sequence). The CDR3 sequence is 14 residues long. V lost 5 bases, J lost 6 bases, and 17 bases lay in between. The CDR3 region has the DNA TGTGCCAGCAGTCGGTCCCCGACAGGAATCGAGCAGTACTTC. It yields the protein CASSRSPTGIEQYF.

The chain joins TRBV28 to TRBJ1-2, with a tentative D call TRBD1 (6 bases). The CDR3 covers 13 residues. Germline V gene sequence: CDR1 MDHEN, CDR2 SYDVKM. Trimming cost V 10 bases and J 6 bases, with 18 bases left between them. CDR3 region: CAIEFRNRDGYTF. Written as DNA, the CDR3 is TGTGCCATCGAATTTAGGAACAGGGATGGCTACACCTTC.

This clone was seen only a few times. This chain links TRBV9 with TRBJ2-6; D remains unclear. With 3 bases removed from V and 0 bases from J, the gap between germline ends came to 7 bases. The CDR3 is 15 residues long. The germline V gene encodes CDR1 SGDLS and CDR2 YYNGEE. CDR3 nucleotides: TGTGCCAGCAGCGGGCCCCGCTCTGGGGCCAACGTCCTGACTTTC. Its translation is CASSGPRSGANVLTF.

The J gene is TRBJ2-1, the V gene TRBV19; possibly TRBD1 for D (6 bases). The ends were cut back, 9 bases at V and 10 bases at J, with 19 bases in the middle. From germline, CDR1 is LNHDA and CDR2 SQIVND (reference sequence). There are 13 residues in the CDR3. CDR3 in DNA: TGTGCCAGCCAACAACTGGGGGCAACCGAGCAGTTCTTC. Protein: CASQQLGATEQFF.

This sequence joins TRBV18 and TRBJ2-1; TRBD1 might be the D (6 bases). The germline CDR1 and CDR2 sequences are KGHSH and LQKENI. V lost 1 base and J lost 2, with 15 bases in between. The CDR3 is made up of 17 amino acids. The CDR3 nucleotides read TGTGCCAGCTCACCACTGTCGACAGGAGCTCCCTACAATGAGCAGTTCTTC. This gives the protein CASSPLSTGAPYNEQFF. Complete variable domain (other parts from reference TRBV18 and TRBJ2-1): NAGVMQNPRHLVRRRGQEARLRCSPMKGHSHVYWYRQLPEEGLKFMVYLQKENIIDESGMPKERFSAEFPKEGPSILRIQQVVRGDSAAYFCASSPLSTGAPYNEQFFGPGTRLTVL.

The rearrangement uses TRBV6-1 and TRBJ2-1; 10 bases fit TRBD2. J lost 0 bases, V lost 4 bases, and 9 bases had no gene match. Germline V gene sequence: CDR1 MNHNS, CDR2 SASEGT. The CDR3 extends over 18 amino acids. For the CDR3, the DNA is TGTGCCAGCAGTGGGACTAGCGGAGGGGTCGCCTCCTACAATGAGCAGTTCTTC. Its protein is CASSGTSGGVASYNEQFF.

The chain carries TRBV5-8 and TRBJ2-1, with 8 bases fitting TRBD1. The V segment lost 6 bases and the J segment 8 bases; nucleotides outside the gene matches: 13. Germline V gene data show CDR1 as SGHTS and CDR2 as YDEGEE. This CDR3 has 15 amino acids. The CDR3 DNA reads as TGTGCCAGCACCTTTCCAGGACAGGGTGAGGATGAGCAGTTCTTC. Translation gives CASTFPGQGEDEQFF.

The count of this clone is one. The chain combines TRBV27 with TRBJ2-1, with 7 bases fitting TRBD2. The CDR3 spans 14 residues. CDR1 and CDR2 from the germline V gene are MNHEY and SMNVEV (reference sequence). V lost 5 bases and J lost 9; bases outside the gene matches: 10. The CDR3 DNA is TGTGCCAGCAGTCCCCGGACTAGATCTAGTGAGCAGTTCTTC. It encodes CASSPRTRSSEQFF.

The chain combines TRBV7-9 with TRBJ2-1; TRBD2 agrees at 13 bases. The CDR3 sequence is 16 residues long. Germline V CDR1 and CDR2: SEHNR, FQNEAQ (reference sequence). Trimming at V came to 1 base and at J to 4 bases, leaving 1 base not matched to a gene. The CDR3: CASSLGTSGGYNEQFF. CDR3 in DNA: TGTGCCAGCAGCTTAGGGACTAGCGGGGGATACAATGAGCAGTTCTTC.

The rearrangement uses TRBV18 and TRBJ1-2; tentative D call: TRBD1 (5 bases). The V and J ends lost 3 bases and 0 bases respectively, with 14 bases between them. CDR3 length: 16 amino acids. Germline V gene sequence: CDR1 KGHSH, CDR2 LQKENI. The CDR3 spells CASSPEGHVANYGYTF. CDR3 DNA sequence: TGTGCCAGCTCACCGGAAGGACATGTTGCTAACTATGGCTACACCTTC.

V and J are TRBV28 and TRBJ2-7; possibly TRBD1 for D (6 bases). The germline V gene encodes CDR1 MDHEN and CDR2 SYDVKM. The ends were cut back, 10 bases at V and 5 bases at J, with 18 bases in the middle. The CDR3 extends over 13 amino acids. The CDR3 here is CATSVDRFHEQYF. CDR3 coding DNA: TGTGCCACCTCCGTCGACAGGTTCCACGAGCAGTACTTC.